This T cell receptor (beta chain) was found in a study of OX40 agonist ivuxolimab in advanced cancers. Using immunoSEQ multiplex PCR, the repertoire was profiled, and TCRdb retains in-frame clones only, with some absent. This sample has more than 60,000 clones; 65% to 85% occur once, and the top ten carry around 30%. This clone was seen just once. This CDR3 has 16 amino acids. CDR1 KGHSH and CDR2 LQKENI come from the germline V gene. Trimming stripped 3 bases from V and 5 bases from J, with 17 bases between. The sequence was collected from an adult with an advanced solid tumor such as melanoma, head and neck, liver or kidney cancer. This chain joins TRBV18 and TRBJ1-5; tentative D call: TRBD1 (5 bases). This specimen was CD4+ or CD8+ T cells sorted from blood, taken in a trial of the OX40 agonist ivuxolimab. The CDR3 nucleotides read TGTGCCAGCTCACCTGCGGGACGAGCCCTGGATCAGCCCCAGCATTTT. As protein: CASSPAGRALDQPQHF. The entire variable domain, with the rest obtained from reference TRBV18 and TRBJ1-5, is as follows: NAGVMQNPRHLVRRRGQEARLRCSPMKGHSHVYWYRQLPEEGLKFMVYLQKENIIDESGMPKERFSAEFPKEGPSILRIQQVVRGDSAAYFCASSPAGRALDQPQHFGDGTRLSIL.